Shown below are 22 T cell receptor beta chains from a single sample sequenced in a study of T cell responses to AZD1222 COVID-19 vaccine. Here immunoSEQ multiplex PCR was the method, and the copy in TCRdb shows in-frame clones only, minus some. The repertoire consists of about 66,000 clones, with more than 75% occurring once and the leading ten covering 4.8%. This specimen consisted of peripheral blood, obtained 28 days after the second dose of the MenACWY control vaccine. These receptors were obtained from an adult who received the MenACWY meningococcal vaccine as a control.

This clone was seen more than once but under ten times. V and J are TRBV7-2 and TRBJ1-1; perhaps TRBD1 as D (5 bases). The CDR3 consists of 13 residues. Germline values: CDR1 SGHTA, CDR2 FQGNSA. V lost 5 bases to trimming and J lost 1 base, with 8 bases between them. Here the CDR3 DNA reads TGTGCCAGCAGCCCAGGACAGAACACTGAAGCTTTCTTT. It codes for CASSPGQNTEAFF.

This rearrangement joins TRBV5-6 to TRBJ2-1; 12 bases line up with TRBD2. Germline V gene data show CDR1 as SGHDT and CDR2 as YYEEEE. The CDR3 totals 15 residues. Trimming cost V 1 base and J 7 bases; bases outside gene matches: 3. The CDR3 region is CASSLSSGGENEQFF. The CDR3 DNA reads TGTGCCAGCAGCTTGTCTAGCGGGGGGGAAAATGAGCAGTTCTTC.

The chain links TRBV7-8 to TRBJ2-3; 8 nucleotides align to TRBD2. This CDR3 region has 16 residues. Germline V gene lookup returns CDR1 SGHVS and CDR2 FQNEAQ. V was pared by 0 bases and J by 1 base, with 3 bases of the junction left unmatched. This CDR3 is CASSLAETSGTDTQYF. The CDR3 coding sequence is TGTGCCAGCAGCTTAGCCGAGACTAGCGGCACAGATACGCAGTATTTT. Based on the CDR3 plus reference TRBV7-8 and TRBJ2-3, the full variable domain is GAGVSQSPRYKVAKRGQDVALRCDPISGHVSLFWYQQALGQGPEFLTYFQNEAQLDKSGLPSDRFFAERPEGSVSTLKIQRTQQEDSAVYLCASSLAETSGTDTQYFGPGTRLTVL.

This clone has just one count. Written as DNA, the CDR3 is TGTGCCAGCAGTTTTCGGTCCTACGAGCAGTACTTC. Protein: CASSFRSYEQYF. The J gene is TRBJ2-7, the V gene TRBV12-3 or TRBV12-4; the D is unclear. CDR3 length: 12 residues. V lost 3 bases and J 1 base, leaving 4 bases between the germline ends.

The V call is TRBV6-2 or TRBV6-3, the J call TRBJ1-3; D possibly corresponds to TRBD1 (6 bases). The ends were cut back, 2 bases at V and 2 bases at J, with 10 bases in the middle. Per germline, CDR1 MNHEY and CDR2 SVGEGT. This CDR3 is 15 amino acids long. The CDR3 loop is CASSYRRGPGNTIYF. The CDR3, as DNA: TGTGCCAGCAGTTACCGCAGGGGCCCTGGAAACACCATATATTTT.

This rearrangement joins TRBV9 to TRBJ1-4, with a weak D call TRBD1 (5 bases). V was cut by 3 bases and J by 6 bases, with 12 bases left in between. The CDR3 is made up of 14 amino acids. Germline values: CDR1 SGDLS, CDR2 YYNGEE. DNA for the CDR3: TGTGCCAGCAGCGCCCAGGGATTTCATGAAAAACTGTTTTTT. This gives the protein CASSAQGFHEKLFF.

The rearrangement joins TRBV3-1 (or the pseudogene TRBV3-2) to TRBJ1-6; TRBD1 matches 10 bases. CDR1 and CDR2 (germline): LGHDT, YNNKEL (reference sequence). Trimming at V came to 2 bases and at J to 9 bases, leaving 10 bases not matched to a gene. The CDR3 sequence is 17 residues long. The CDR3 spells CASSQKPGQGKGSPLHF. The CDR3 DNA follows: TGTGCCAGCAGCCAAAAGCCGGGACAGGGGAAAGGTTCACCCCTCCACTTT.

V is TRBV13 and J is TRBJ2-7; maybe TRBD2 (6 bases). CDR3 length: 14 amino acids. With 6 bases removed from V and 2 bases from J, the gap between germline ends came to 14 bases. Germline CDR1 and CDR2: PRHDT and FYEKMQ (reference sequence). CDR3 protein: CASRTSGTPYEQYF. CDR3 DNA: TGTGCCAGCAGGACATCAGGGACTCCCTACGAGCAGTACTTC. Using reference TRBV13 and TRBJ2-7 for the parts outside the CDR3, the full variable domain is AAGVIQSPRHLIKEKRETATLKCYPIPRHDTVYWYQQGPGQDPQFLISFYEKMQSDKGSIPDRFSAQQFSDYHSELNMSSLELGDSALYFCASRTSGTPYEQYFGPGTRLTVT.

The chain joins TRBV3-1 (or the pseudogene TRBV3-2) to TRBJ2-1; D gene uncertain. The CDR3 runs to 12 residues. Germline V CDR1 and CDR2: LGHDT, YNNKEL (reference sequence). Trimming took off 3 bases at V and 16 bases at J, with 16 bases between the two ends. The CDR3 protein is CASSHPGLHLFF. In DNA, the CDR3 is TGTGCCAGCAGCCATCCGGGTCTCCACCTATTCTTC.

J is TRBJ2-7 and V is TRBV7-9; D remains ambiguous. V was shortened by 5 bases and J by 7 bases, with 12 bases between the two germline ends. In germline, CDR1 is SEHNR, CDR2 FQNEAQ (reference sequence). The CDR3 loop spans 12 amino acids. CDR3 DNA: TGTGCCAGCAGCCCCCTCGTCCGGGAGCAGTACTTC. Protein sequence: CASSPLVREQYF.

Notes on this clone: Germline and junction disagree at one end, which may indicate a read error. This CDR3 is CASSLQGARPYPF. The CDR3 coding sequence is TGTGCCAGCAGCCTCCAGGGGGCCAGGCCCTATCCCTTC. The rearrangement links TRBV6-5 to TRBJ1-2, with 8 bases lining up with TRBD1. CDR3 length: 13 amino acids. Germline V CDR1 and CDR2: MNHEY, SVGAGI.

The CDR3 sequence is CASSQDRVRLFF. The CDR3 nucleotides are TGTGCCAGCAGCCAAGACAGGGTCAGGCTGTTTTTT. The genes are TRBV4-2 and TRBJ2-2; tentatively, D is TRBD1 (5 bases). The length of the CDR3 is 12 residues. The V end lost 0 bases, the J end lost 13 bases, and 9 bases lay between the germline ends. CDR1 is LGHNA, CDR2 YNFKEQ, per germline.

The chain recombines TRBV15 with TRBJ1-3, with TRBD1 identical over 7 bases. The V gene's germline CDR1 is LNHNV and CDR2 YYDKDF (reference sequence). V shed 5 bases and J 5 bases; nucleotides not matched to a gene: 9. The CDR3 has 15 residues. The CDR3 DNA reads TGTGCCACCAGCGTTCGGACAGGTGGGCGAAACACCATATATTTT. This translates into CATSVRTGGRNTIYF.

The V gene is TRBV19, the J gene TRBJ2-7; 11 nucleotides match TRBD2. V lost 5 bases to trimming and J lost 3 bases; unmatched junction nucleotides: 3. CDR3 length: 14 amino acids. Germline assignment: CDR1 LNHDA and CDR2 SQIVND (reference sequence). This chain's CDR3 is CASSPLAGGYEQYF. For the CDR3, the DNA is TGTGCCAGTAGTCCTCTAGCGGGAGGCTACGAGCAGTACTTC. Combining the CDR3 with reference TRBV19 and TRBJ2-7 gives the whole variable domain DGGITQSPKYLFRKEGQNVTLSCEQNLNHDAMYWYRQDPGQGLRLIYYSQIVNDFQKGDIAEGYSVSREKKESFPLTVTSAQKNPTAFYLCASSPLAGGYEQYFGPGTRLTVT.

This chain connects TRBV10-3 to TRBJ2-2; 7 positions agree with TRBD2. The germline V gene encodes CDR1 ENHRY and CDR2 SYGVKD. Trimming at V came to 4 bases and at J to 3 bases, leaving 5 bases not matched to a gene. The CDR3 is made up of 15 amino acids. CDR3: CAISAGGGYTGELFF. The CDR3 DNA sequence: TGTGCCATCAGTGCGGGGGGAGGTTACACCGGGGAGCTGTTTTTT.

CDR3 residues: CASSGTGFTIYNEQFF. For the CDR3, the DNA is TGTGCCAGCAGTGGGACCGGATTTACGATCTACAATGAGCAGTTCTTC. The gene calls are TRBV6-2 or TRBV6-3 and TRBJ2-1; possibly TRBD1 or TRBD2 for D (5 bases each). Germline CDR1 is MNHEY and CDR2 is SVGEGT. Trimming shortened V by 5 bases and J by 3 bases, and 17 bases separated the two germline ends. CDR3 length equals 16 residues.

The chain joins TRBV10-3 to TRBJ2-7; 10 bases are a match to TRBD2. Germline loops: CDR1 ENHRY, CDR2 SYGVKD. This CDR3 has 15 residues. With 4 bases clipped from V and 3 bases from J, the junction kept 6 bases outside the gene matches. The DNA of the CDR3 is TGTGCCATCAGTGTCTCCGGGACTAGCGTCTACGAGCAGTACTTC. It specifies CAISVSGTSVYEQYF.

CDR3 loop: CASSPDGYTDTQYF. CDR3 nucleotide sequence: TGTGCCAGCAGCCCGGACGGGTACACAGATACGCAGTATTTT. The chain combines TRBV7-3 with TRBJ2-3; no clear D. V was pared by 5 bases and J by 2 bases, with 11 bases between. This CDR3 is 14 amino acids long. The V gene's germline CDR1 is SGHTA and CDR2 FQGTGA.

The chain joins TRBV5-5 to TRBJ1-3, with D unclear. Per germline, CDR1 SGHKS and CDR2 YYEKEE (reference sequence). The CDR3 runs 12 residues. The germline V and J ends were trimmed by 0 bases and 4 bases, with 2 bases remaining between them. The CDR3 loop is CASSLGGNTIYF. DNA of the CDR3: TGTGCCAGCAGCTTGGGAGGAAACACCATATATTTT. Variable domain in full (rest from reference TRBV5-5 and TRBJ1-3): DAGVTQSPTHLIKTRGQQVTLRCSPISGHKSVSWYQQVLGQGPQFIFQYYEKEERGRGNFPDRFSARQFPNYSSELNVNALLLGDSALYLCASSLGGNTIYFGEGSWLTVV.

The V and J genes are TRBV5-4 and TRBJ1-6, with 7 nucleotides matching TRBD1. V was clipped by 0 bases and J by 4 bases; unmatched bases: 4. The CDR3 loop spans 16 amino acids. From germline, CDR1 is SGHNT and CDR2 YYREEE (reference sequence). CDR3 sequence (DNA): TGTGCCAGCAGCTTGGAGAAGGGACAGTATAATTCACCCCTCCACTTT. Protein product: CASSLEKGQYNSPLHF.

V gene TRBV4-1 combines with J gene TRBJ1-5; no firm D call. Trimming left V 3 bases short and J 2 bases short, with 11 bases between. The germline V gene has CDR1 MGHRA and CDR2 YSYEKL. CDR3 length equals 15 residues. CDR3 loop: CASSQQFIGNQPQHF. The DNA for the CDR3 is TGCGCCAGCAGCCAGCAGTTTATAGGCAATCAGCCCCAGCATTTT.

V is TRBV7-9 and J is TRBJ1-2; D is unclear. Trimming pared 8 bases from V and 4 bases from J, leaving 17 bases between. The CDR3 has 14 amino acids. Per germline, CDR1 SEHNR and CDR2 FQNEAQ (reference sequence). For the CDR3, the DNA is TGTGCCAGCTCCTACCAAGGCCCCGTCTATGGCTACACCTTC. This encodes CASSYQGPVYGYTF.